These 21 T cell receptor beta chains came from one sample sequenced in a study of blood T cell repertoires in COVID-19. Using immunoSEQ multiplex PCR, the repertoire was profiled, and TCRdb retains in-frame clones only, with some absent. The table lists roughly 80,000 clones, roughly 90% of them singletons. The specimen was peripheral blood. The receptors derive from a man aged 55 to 70 with acute or convalescent COVID-19.

CDR3 DNA: TGTGCCACCAGTGAAGCGACAGGGGGCCGCTATGGCTACACCTTC. Its protein is CATSEATGGRYGYTF. The chain recombines TRBV24-1 with TRBJ1-2; 10 positions match TRBD1. CDR1 is KGHDR and CDR2 is SFDVKD in the germline V gene. Trimming cost V 4 bases and J 4 bases; bases outside gene matches: 5. The CDR3 is 15 residues long.

The chain is built from TRBV12-5 and TRBJ2-7, with a possible D match to TRBD2 (6 bases). Germline lookup yields CDR1 LGHNT and CDR2 FRNRAP. This CDR3 is built from 15 residues. The V gene lost 4 bases and the J gene lost 3 bases, with 16 bases spanning the gap. The CDR3 nucleotides read TGTGCTAGTGGTTCCCGGGAGAGAGCCTTCTACGAGCAGTACTTC. It encodes CASGSRERAFYEQYF.

This rearrangement joins TRBV5-6 to TRBJ2-7; no definite D call. Trimming stripped 1 base from V and 4 bases from J, with 6 bases between. This CDR3 has 12 amino acids. Germline values: CDR1 SGHDT, CDR2 YYEEEE. CDR3 DNA: TGTGCCAGCAGCTTGACGGTGTACGAGCAGTACTTC. As protein: CASSLTVYEQYF.

V and J are TRBV28 and TRBJ2-7; D is perhaps TRBD2 (5 bases). The CDR3 covers 14 residues. Trimming cost V 2 bases and J 6 bases, with 14 bases left between them. Germline loops: CDR1 MDHEN, CDR2 SYDVKM. CDR3 nucleotides: TGTGCCAGCAGTTTAGGAGGTGTAGCGCGCGAGCAGTACTTC. Its translation is CASSLGGVAREQYF.

CDR3 sequence reads: CSVGTSERELYGYTF. CDR3 nucleotides: TGCAGCGTTGGGACATCCGAGAGAGAGCTTTATGGCTACACCTTC. This chain uses TRBV29-1 with TRBJ1-2; D is possibly TRBD1 (5 bases). Germline lookup yields CDR1 SQVTM and CDR2 ANQGSEA. V lost 4 bases and J 5 bases, leaving 20 bases between the germline ends. CDR3 length: 15 amino acids.

The chain employs TRBV18 and TRBJ1-5, with 12 nucleotides matching TRBD1. Germline CDR1 is KGHSH and CDR2 is LQKENI. The CDR3 contains 15 residues. The trim removed 3 bases at V and 6 bases at J, leaving 3 bases unmatched. In nucleotides, the CDR3 is TGTGCCAGCTCACCGGGACAGGGGGCGGTTCAGCCCCAGCATTTT. Translating it yields CASSPGQGAVQPQHF.

V is TRBV6-5 and J is TRBJ2-5, with TRBD1 identical over 11 bases. V lost 0 bases, J lost 3 bases, and 3 bases stayed unmatched. CDR1 MNHEY and CDR2 SVGAGI come from the germline V gene. This CDR3 has 16 amino acids. This CDR3 reads CASSYSWDRGKETQYF. Here the CDR3 DNA reads TGTGCCAGCAGTTACTCGTGGGACAGGGGGAAAGAGACCCAGTACTTC.

This chain's CDR3 is CASSLGHSGNTIYF. CDR3 DNA sequence: TGTGCCAGCAGCTTAGGGCACTCTGGAAACACCATATATTTT. The chain uses TRBV7-2 and TRBJ1-3, with D unclear. The V and J ends lost 1 base and 0 bases respectively, with 4 bases between them. CDR3 length equals 14 residues. The germline V gene encodes CDR1 SGHTA and CDR2 FQGNSA.

The J gene is TRBJ2-7, the V gene TRBV4-3; possible D gene TRBD1, 5 bases. Per germline, CDR1 LGHNA and CDR2 YSLEER. The ends were cut back, 4 bases at V and 7 bases at J, with 17 bases in the middle. The CDR3 consists of 14 residues. This CDR3 reads CASSPRVDRGEQYF. The CDR3 region has the DNA TGCGCCAGCAGCCCCAGGGTTGACAGAGGAGAGCAGTACTTC.

The chain joins TRBV11-2 to TRBJ1-3; no clear D gene. The CDR3 sequence is 15 residues long. The V and J ends lost 1 base and 3 bases respectively, with 10 bases between them. CDR1 and CDR2 from the germline V gene are SGHAT and FQNNGV. The chain's CDR3 is CASSLGRGGGNTIYF. CDR3 sequence (DNA): TGTGCCAGCAGCTTAGGGCGGGGAGGTGGAAACACCATATATTTT. The full variable domain, rest sourced from reference TRBV11-2 and TRBJ1-3, is EAGVAQSPRYKIIEKRQSVAFWCNPISGHATLYWYQQILGQGPKLLIQFQNNGVVDDSQLPKDRFSAERLKGVDSTLKIQPAKLEDSAVYLCASSLGRGGGNTIYFGEGSWLTVV.

The rearrangement links TRBV28 to TRBJ1-2, with 7 positions matching TRBD1. V shed 2 bases and J 6 bases; nucleotides not matched to a gene: 9. The CDR3 is 15 residues long. Germline lookup yields CDR1 MDHEN and CDR2 SYDVKM. The CDR3 loop reads CASSLGQGDGDGYTF. The CDR3 DNA is TGTGCCAGCAGTTTAGGGCAGGGGGATGGAGATGGCTACACCTTC.

J is TRBJ2-4 and V is TRBV28; 9 bases agree with TRBD1. Germline V gene lookup returns CDR1 MDHEN and CDR2 SYDVKM. The CDR3 spans 15 residues. V dropped 6 bases and J dropped 4; count of bases not matched to a gene: 7. This CDR3 reads CASRTTTGGKNIQYF. As DNA, the CDR3 is TGTGCCAGCAGAACCACGACAGGGGGTAAAAACATTCAGTACTTC.

The chain links TRBV4-3 to TRBJ1-1; perhaps TRBD1 as D (5 bases). Trimming removed 0 bases at V and 8 bases at J, with 10 bases between. Germline lookup yields CDR1 LGHNA and CDR2 YSLEER. CDR3 size: 13 residues. The CDR3 sequence is CASSQEIAGEAFF. CDR3 bases: TGCGCCAGCAGCCAAGAGATAGCAGGGGAAGCTTTCTTT.

The gene calls are TRBV19 and TRBJ1-1; D not resolved. CDR3 size: 12 residues. Germline V lookup: CDR1 LNHDA, CDR2 SQIVND (reference sequence). V gave up 6 bases and J gave up 1 base, with 6 bases separating them. The CDR3 here is CASRDSNTEAFF. The CDR3 bases are TGTGCCAGTAGGGACTCGAACACTGAAGCTTTCTTT.

DNA for the CDR3: TGTGCCTGGGCACAGGGGAGCACAGATACGCAGTATTTT. This gives the protein CAWAQGSTDTQYF. This chain uses TRBV30 with TRBJ2-3, with 7 bases lining up with TRBD1. The germline CDR1 and CDR2 sequences are GTSNPN and SVGIG (reference sequence). Unmatched junction bases numbered 2, after V lost 5 bases and J lost 0 bases. The CDR3 extends over 13 amino acids. Combining the CDR3 with reference TRBV30 and TRBJ2-3 gives the whole variable domain SQTIHQWPATLVQPVGSPLSLECTVEGTSNPNLYWYRQAAGRGLQLLFYSVGIGQISSEVPQNLSASRPQDRQFILSSKKLLLSDSGFYLCAWAQGSTDTQYFGPGTRLTVL.

This chain uses TRBV24-1 with TRBJ2-5, with 9 positions matching TRBD1. Germline CDR1 is KGHDR and CDR2 is SFDVKD. The CDR3 has 14 residues. With V trimmed by 3 bases and J by 6 bases, 4 bases remained unmatched. CDR3 coding DNA: TGTGCCACCAGTGATGACAGGGGGGAAAAGACCCAGTACTTC. Encoded protein: CATSDDRGEKTQYF.

The chain combines TRBV14 with TRBJ1-1, with D uncertain. Germline V gene sequence: CDR1 SGHDN, CDR2 FVKESK. The CDR3 contains 13 residues. Trimming took 9 bases from V and 5 from J, leaving 16 bases between them. The CDR3 DNA reads as TGTGCCAGTGAGGACGGGATGCGAACTGAAGCTTTCTTT. This encodes CASEDGMRTEAFF.

This sequence joins TRBV6-6 and TRBJ1-6; the match to TRBD1 covers 9 bases. The CDR3 sequence is 18 residues long. V shed 5 bases, J shed 7 bases, and the junction held 15 bases outside the gene matches. Germline V CDR1 and CDR2: MNHNY, SVGAGI (reference sequence). The DNA for the CDR3 is TGTGCCAGCAGTCCTACCGGGACAGGGTTAATAGAAAATTCACCCCTCCACTTT. This gives the protein CASSPTGTGLIENSPLHF.

The chain carries TRBV5-4 and TRBJ1-1; 9 bases map to TRBD1. The CDR3 covers 15 residues. Losses at the gene ends were 3 bases for V and 1 base for J; bases not matched to a gene: 4. CDR1 and CDR2 (germline): SGHNT, YYREEE (reference sequence). CDR3: CASSWGDRANTEAFF. CDR3 coding DNA: TGTGCCAGCAGCTGGGGGGACAGGGCGAACACTGAAGCTTTCTTT.

V gene TRBV6-2 or TRBV6-3 combines with J gene TRBJ2-7; 12 bases are shared with TRBD1. The CDR3 runs to 16 residues. CDR1 MNHEY and CDR2 SVGEGT come from the germline V gene. The V gene end was trimmed by 2 bases and the J gene end by 6 bases; junction bases not matched to a gene: 8. DNA for the CDR3: TGTGCCAGCAGTTACCCGAGGGACAGGGGGCGCCTCGAGCAGTACTTC. Translated, it gives CASSYPRDRGRLEQYF.

This clone was counted once. The chain links TRBV6-5 to TRBJ2-1; D is possibly TRBD1 (5 bases). CDR3 length equals 15 residues. Trimming removed 6 bases at V and 1 base at J, with 13 bases between. Looked up from germline, CDR1 is MNHEY and CDR2 is SVGAGI. In DNA form, the CDR3 reads TGTGCCAGCAGCCCCACAGGATCTTCCTACAATGAGCAGTTCTTC. Its translation: CASSPTGSSYNEQFF.